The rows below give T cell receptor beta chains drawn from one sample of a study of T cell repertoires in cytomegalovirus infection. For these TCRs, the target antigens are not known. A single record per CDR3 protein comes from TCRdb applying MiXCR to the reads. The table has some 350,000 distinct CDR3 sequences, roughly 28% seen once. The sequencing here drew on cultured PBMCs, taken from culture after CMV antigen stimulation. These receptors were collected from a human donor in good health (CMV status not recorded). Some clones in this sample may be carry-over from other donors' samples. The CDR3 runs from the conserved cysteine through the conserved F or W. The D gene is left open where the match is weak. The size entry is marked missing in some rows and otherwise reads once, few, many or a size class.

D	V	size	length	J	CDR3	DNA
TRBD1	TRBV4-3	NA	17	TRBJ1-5	CASSQDPGQVRTQPQHF	TGCGCCAGCAGCCAGGACCCGGGACAGGTGCGGACTCAGCCCCAGCATTTT
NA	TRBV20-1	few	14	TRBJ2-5	CSARDRLAGETQYF	TGCAGTGCTAGAGATCGTCTAGCCGGCGAGACCCAGTACTTC
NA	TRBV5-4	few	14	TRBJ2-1	CASSLDSKNNEQFF	TGTGCCAGCAGCTTGGATAGTAAAAACAATGAGCAGTTCTTC
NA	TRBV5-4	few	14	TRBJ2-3	CASSSGEPTDTQYF	TGTGCCAGCAGCTCGGGAGAGCCCACAGATACGCAGTATTTT
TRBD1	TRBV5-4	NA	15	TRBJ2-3	CASSKPGQSTDTQYF	TGTGCCAGCAGCAAACCGGGACAGAGCACAGATACGCAGTATTTT
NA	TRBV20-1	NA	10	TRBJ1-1	CSAIVPEAFF	TGCAGTGCTATAGTTCCTGAAGCTTTCTTT
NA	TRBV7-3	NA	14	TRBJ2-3	CASSLQRPGDTQYF	TGTGCCAGCAGCTTACAGCGGCCCGGGGATACGCAGTATTTT
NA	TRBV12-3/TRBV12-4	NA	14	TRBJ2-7	CASSPGSRASEQYF	TGTGCCAGCAGCCCCGGGTCGCGGGCCTCCGAGCAGTACTTC
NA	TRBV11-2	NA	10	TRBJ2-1	CASSGDEQFF	TGTGCCAGCAGCGGCGATGAGCAGTTCTTC
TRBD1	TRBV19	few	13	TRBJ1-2	CASSPTGVGGYTF	TGTGCCAGTAGCCCTACAGGGGTCGGTGGCTACACCTTC
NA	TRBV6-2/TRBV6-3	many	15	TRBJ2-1	CASSYTRTSYNEQFF	TGTGCCAGCAGTTATACGAGGACTTCCTACAATGAGCAGTTCTTC
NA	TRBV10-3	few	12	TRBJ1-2	CAISLEGYGYTF	TGTGCCATCAGCCTCGAGGGCTATGGCTACACCTTC
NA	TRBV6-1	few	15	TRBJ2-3	CASSERRPATDTQYF	TGTGCCAGCAGTGAGCGAAGGCCCGCTACAGATACGCAGTATTTT
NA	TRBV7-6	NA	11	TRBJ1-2	CASSSTGLGTF	TGTGCCAGCAGCTCGACAGGCTTGGGCACCTTC
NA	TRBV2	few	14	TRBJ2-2	CASSDGFRAGELFF	TGTGCCAGCAGTGACGGCTTTAGGGCCGGGGAGCTGTTTTTT
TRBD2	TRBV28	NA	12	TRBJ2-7	CASTSGPYEQYF	TGTGCCAGCACTAGCGGTCCCTACGAGCAGTACTTC
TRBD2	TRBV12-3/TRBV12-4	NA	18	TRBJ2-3	CASSLVRGASGRTDTQYF	TGTGCCAGCAGTTTAGTAAGGGGTGCTAGCGGGAGGACAGATACGCAGTATTTT
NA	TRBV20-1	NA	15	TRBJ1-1	CSARRWGQMNTEAFF	TGCAGTGCTAGACGTTGGGGGCAGATGAACACTGAAGCTTTCTTT
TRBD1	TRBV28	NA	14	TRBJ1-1	CASSSPDRVLEAFF	TGTGCCAGCAGTTCCCCGGACAGGGTGCTTGAAGCTTTCTTT
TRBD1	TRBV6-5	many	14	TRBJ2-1	CASSWDRGSNEQFF	TGTGCCAGCAGTTGGGACAGGGGTTCGAATGAGCAGTTCTTC
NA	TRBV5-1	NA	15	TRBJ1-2	CASSLGPTGNYGYTF	TGCGCCAGCAGCTTGGGACCAACAGGGAACTATGGCTACACCTTC
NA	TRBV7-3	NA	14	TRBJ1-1	CASSLRLDGTEAFF	TGTGCCAGCAGCTTACGCCTCGACGGGACTGAAGCTTTCTTT
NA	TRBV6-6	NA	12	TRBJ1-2	CASSVTPYGYTF	TGTGCCAGCAGCGTGACCCCCTATGGCTACACCTTC
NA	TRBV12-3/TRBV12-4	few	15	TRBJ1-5	CASSYMGLSNQPQHF	TGTGCCAGCAGTTATATGGGACTTAGCAATCAGCCCCAGCATTTT
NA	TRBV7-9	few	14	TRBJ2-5	CASSHPRGGETQYF	TGTGCCAGCAGCCACCCCAGGGGCGGGGAGACCCAGTACTTC
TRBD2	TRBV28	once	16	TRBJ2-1	CASSLSSGRAYIEQFF	TGTGCCAGCAGTTTGAGTAGCGGGAGAGCGTACATTGAGCAGTTCTTC
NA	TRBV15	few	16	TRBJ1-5	CATSRDGQMGNQPQHF	TGTGCCACCAGCAGAGATGGACAGATGGGGAATCAGCCCCAGCATTTT
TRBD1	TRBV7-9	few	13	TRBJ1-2	CASSFGQAYGYTF	TGTGCCAGCAGCTTTGGACAGGCCTATGGCTACACCTTC
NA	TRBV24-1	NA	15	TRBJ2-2	CATSDHSAGTGELFF	TGTGCCACCAGTGATCATTCAGCGGGCACCGGGGAGCTGTTTTTT
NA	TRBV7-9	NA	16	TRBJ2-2	CASSLFSGANTGELFF	TGTGCCAGCAGCTTATTTTCCGGCGCGAACACCGGGGAGCTGTTTTTT
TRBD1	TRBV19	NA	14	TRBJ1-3	CASSIDRAGNTIYF	TGTGCCAGTAGTATCGACAGGGCTGGAAACACCATATATTTT